This T cell receptor (beta chain) stems from a study of T-cell memory formation after mild COVID-19. Study information: TCR clusters mostly belonged to single donors.

The TCR alpha and TCR beta cDNA libraries, bearing sample barcodes and UMIs, were generated by 5'RACE using constant-segment primers. MiXCR, applied by TCRdb to the 5' RACE reads, yields one record per CDR3 protein. The sample lists about 240,000 distinct CDR3 sequences, over 9% occurring once. Germline CDR1 is LGHNA and CDR2 is YSLEER. The CDR3 loop spans 13 amino acids. This clonotype appeared a few times. The junction differs from germline at one of its ends, possibly a read error. The material sequenced was PBMCs or a T cell subset sorted from them (not recorded which). This TCR was sampled from a man younger than 35 who had mild COVID-19 (a few samples of this study predate the infection). Cell type and time point are not known. This chain connects TRBV4-3 to TRBJ2-3, with D tentatively TRBD2 (5 bases). Here the CDR3 reads CASSQDYTDTQYF. Here the CDR3 DNA reads TGCGCCAGCAGTCAAGACTACACAGATACGCAGTATTTT.